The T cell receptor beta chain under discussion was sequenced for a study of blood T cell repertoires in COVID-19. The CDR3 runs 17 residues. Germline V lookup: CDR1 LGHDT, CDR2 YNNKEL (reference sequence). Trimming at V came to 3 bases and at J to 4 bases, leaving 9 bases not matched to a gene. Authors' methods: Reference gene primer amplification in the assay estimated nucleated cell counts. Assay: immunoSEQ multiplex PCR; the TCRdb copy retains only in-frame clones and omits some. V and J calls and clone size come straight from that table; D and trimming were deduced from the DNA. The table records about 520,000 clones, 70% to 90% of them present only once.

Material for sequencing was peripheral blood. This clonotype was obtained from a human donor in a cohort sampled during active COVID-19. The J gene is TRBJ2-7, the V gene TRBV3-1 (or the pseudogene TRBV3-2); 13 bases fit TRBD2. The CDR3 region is CASSHLPGTSGKYEQYF. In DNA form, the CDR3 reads TGTGCCAGCAGCCATCTTCCCGGGACTAGCGGGAAGTACGAGCAGTACTTC.